The 7 T cell receptor beta chains presented below share a single source sample, sequenced in a study of blood T cell repertoires in COVID-19. Generated by immunoSEQ multiplex PCR, the TCRdb table keeps only in-frame clones and is missing some. The table has roughly 260,000 clones, more than 85% seen once. The specimen was peripheral blood. These receptors came from a person aged 18 to 30 with COVID-19, enrolled during active disease.

The V and J genes are TRBV1 and TRBJ2-3; the table's D call, TRBD2, has no DNA check behind it. TRBV1 is described as a pseudogene. This CDR3 has 17 amino acids. The chain's CDR3 is CTGIERELVWGTDTQYF. In DNA form, the CDR3 reads TGCACCGGGATAGAGCGGGAGTTGGTATGGGGCACAGATACGCAGTATTTT.

V and J are TRBV6-5 and TRBJ1-4; 9 nucleotides match TRBD1. In germline, CDR1 is MNHEY, CDR2 SVGAGI. The CDR3 length is 15 residues. With 6 bases clipped from V and 6 bases from J, the junction kept 8 bases outside the gene matches. CDR3 in amino acids: CASSLQGQGDEKLFF. The DNA of the CDR3 is TGTGCCAGCAGCCTCCAGGGACAGGGTGATGAAAAACTGTTTTTT.

The chain couples TRBV27 to TRBJ2-1; 15 nucleotides agree with TRBD2. The germline V gene encodes CDR1 MNHEY and CDR2 SMNVEV (reference sequence). V lost 4 bases and J lost 7; bases outside the gene matches: 8. This CDR3 is 17 amino acids long. The CDR3 spells CASSSLGTSGRKNEQFF. DNA of the CDR3: TGTGCCAGCAGTTCCCTCGGGACTAGCGGGAGGAAGAATGAGCAGTTCTTC.

The V call is TRBV5-1, the J call TRBJ1-4; possible D gene TRBD1, 5 bases. The length of the CDR3 is 15 residues. Trimming stripped 2 bases from V and 8 bases from J, with 16 bases between. Germline CDR1 reads SGHRS; CDR2 reads YFSETQ. The CDR3 reads CASSLAGPGGEKLFF. CDR3 coding DNA: TGCGCCAGCAGCTTAGCCGGGCCCGGGGGGGAAAAACTGTTTTTT.

V usage is TRBV29-1 and J usage is TRBJ2-3; possibly TRBD2 for D (5 bases). Between the trimmed V and J ends, which lost 6 bases and 5 bases, there was a span of 15 bases. Germline CDR1 and CDR2: SQVTM and ANQGSEA. This CDR3 contains 13 residues. The CDR3 region is CSVDYSEVDTQYF. CDR3 in DNA: TGCAGCGTAGACTACAGCGAGGTAGATACGCAGTATTTT.

To note about this clone: One end of the junction varies from germline; a read error may be responsible. The rearrangement joins TRBV7-7 to TRBJ1-5; 11 bases map to TRBD1. This CDR3 spans 18 amino acids. From germline, CDR1 is SSHAT and CDR2 FNYEAQ (reference sequence). The CDR3 DNA follows: TGTGCTAGCAGCTACGGACAGGGGGCAAGTGGGACCAGACGGCCCCAGCATTTT. Its protein product is CASSYGQGASGTRRPQHF.

V usage is TRBV19 and J usage is TRBJ2-1; 11 bases align to TRBD1. CDR1 is LNHDA, CDR2 SQIVND, per germline (reference sequence). CDR3 length: 16 residues. Trimming cost V 6 bases and J 4 bases; bases outside gene matches: 8. CDR3 in DNA: TGTGCCAGTAGGCCGGGACAGGGGGGGATATACAATGAGCAGTTCTTC. Encoded protein: CASRPGQGGIYNEQFF.